This T cell receptor beta chain was identified during a study of Ad26.COV2.S vaccination and SARS-CoV-2 variants. Study as a whole: Once or twice, 56 days apart, Ad26.COV2.S was delivered intramuscularly.

Method: immunoSEQ multiplex PCR; TCRdb's copy keeps in-frame clones and lacks some. The sample records 300,000 to 400,000 clones, roughly 89% being singletons. The treatment here: about 20 received Ad26.COV2.S at low or high dose, single or two shots; several received placebo; per-sample allocation not given. Samples came from day 63 after the first vaccine or placebo injection. CDR3 length: 13 amino acids. The ends were cut back, 0 bases at V and 4 bases at J, with 7 bases in the middle. Germline V gives CDR1 GTSNPN, CDR2 SVGIG (reference sequence). The V gene is TRBV30, the J gene TRBJ1-5; the D is unclear. Sequenced material: peripheral blood, taken in a trial of Ad26.COV2.S vaccine versus placebo. The source of this sequence is a person aged 18 to 65 who received the Ad26.COV2.S COVID-19 vaccine or a placebo. CDR3 region: CAWSVEVNQPQHF. DNA for the CDR3: TGTGCCTGGAGTGTAGAGGTGAATCAGCCCCAGCATTTT.